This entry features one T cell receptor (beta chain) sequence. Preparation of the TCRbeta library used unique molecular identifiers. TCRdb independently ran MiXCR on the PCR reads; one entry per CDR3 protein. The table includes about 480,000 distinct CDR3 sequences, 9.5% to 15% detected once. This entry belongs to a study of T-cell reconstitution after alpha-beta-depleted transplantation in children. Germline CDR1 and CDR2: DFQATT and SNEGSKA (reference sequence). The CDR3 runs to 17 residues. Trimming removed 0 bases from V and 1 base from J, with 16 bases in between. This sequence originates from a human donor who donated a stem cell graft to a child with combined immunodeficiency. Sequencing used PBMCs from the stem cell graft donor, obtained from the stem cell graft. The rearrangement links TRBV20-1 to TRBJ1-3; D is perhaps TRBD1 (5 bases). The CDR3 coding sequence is TGCAGTGCTAGAGATCCCTTGGCAGGGAGGTCTGGAAACACCATATATTTT. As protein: CSARDPLAGRSGNTIYF.